This T cell receptor (beta chain) emerged from a study of T cell responses to AZD1222 COVID-19 vaccine. Study observations and caveats: Nearly half of spike-specific TCRs reportedly target variant regions that are unmutated in the B.1.351 and B.1.1.7 variants.

As regards this clone: Its antigen is not known.

V shed 2 bases, J shed 7 bases, and the junction held 10 bases outside the gene matches. The germline V gene encodes CDR1 SGHNT and CDR2 YYREEE (reference sequence). The CDR3 contains 15 residues. Measured with immunoSEQ multiplex PCR; TCRdb has only the in-frame clones, and not every one. The sample holds fewer than 150,000 clones, roughly 87% seen once. J is TRBJ1-1 and V is TRBV5-4; 8 bases fit TRBD1. The specimen was peripheral blood, collected on day 0 of AZD1222 vaccination. This TCR derives from an adult in good health. The CDR3 protein is CASSLKQGVASEAFF. CDR3 bases: TGTGCCAGCAGCTTAAAACAGGGGGTGGCGAGTGAAGCTTTCTTT.